Each of the 19 T cell receptor beta chains below was sequenced from the same sample in a study of T-cell reconstitution after alpha-beta-depleted transplantation in children. Researchers prepared the TCRbeta library using unique molecular identifiers, the study reports. Using its own MiXCR run on the PCR reads, TCRdb lists one record per CDR3 protein. The sample has roughly 670,000 distinct CDR3 sequences, approximately 14% seen once. The sample was PBMCs, taken before TCRalphabeta/CD19-depleted stem cell transplant. Receptor source: a girl aged 2 to 10 with congenital amegakaryocytic thrombocytopenia, due to receive a stem cell transplant.

This clonotype has a count of ten or more. This chain connects TRBV12-3 or TRBV12-4 to TRBJ1-1; 10 nucleotides agree with TRBD1. CDR3 length: 16 residues. With V trimmed by 1 base and J by 5 bases, 7 bases remained unmatched. DNA for the CDR3: TGTGCCAGCAGTTTAGAGTCGACAGGGGGCTTTACTGAAGCTTTCTTT. Its protein is CASSLESTGGFTEAFF.

The rearrangement links TRBV29-1 to TRBJ2-1, with 9 bases lining up with TRBD2. Trimming cost V 0 bases and J 4 bases; bases outside gene matches: 7. The CDR3 extends over 16 amino acids. Germline V lookup: CDR1 SQVTM, CDR2 ANQGSEA. The CDR3 region is CSVEDPTSGDYNEQFF. The CDR3 DNA sequence: TGCAGCGTTGAAGACCCGACTAGCGGAGATTACAATGAGCAGTTCTTC.

The gene calls are TRBV20-1 and TRBJ2-3; 8 nucleotides match TRBD2. Germline CDR1 is DFQATT and CDR2 is SNEGSKA (reference sequence). With 0 bases clipped from V and 0 bases from J, the junction kept 14 bases outside the gene matches. The CDR3 is made up of 19 amino acids. The CDR3 DNA sequence: TGCAGTGCTAGAGATGGTGGGGCGGGAGGCCCCACTAGCACAGATACGCAGTATTTT. This translates into CSARDGGAGGPTSTDTQYF.

This clonotype showed up many times. This chain connects TRBV6-4 to TRBJ2-6; weak D call: TRBD2 (5 bases). Germline V gene lookup returns CDR1 MRHNA and CDR2 SNTAGT. V lost 0 bases, J lost 4 bases, and 10 bases lay in between. The length of the CDR3 is 16 residues. CDR3 in DNA: TGTGCCAGCAGTGACTCCGTAGCGACGGGGGCCAACGTCCTGACTTTC. Its protein product is CASSDSVATGANVLTF.

V usage is TRBV4-1 and J usage is TRBJ2-3; no clear D. The CDR3 is 13 residues long. Germline assignment: CDR1 MGHRA and CDR2 YSYEKL. V lost 1 base to trimming and J lost 6 bases, with 8 bases between them. The CDR3 sequence: CASSQAAVDTQYF. The CDR3 DNA reads as TGCGCCAGCAGCCAAGCGGCGGTTGATACGCAGTATTTT.

The chain uses TRBV20-1 and TRBJ1-2, with TRBD1 identical over 8 bases. The CDR3 runs 16 residues. Losses at the gene ends were 6 bases for V and 4 bases for J; bases not matched to a gene: 16. In germline, CDR1 is DFQATT, CDR2 SNEGSKA (reference sequence). In nucleotides, the CDR3 is TGCAGTGCCCTTGCCATTTCCGGGACAGGTCCCTATGGCTACACCTTC. It encodes CSALAISGTGPYGYTF.

This clonotype appeared many times. CDR3 in amino acids: CATQGRDGYTF. The CDR3 nucleotides are TGTGCCACACAGGGGAGGGATGGCTACACCTTC. The gene calls are TRBV10-3 and TRBJ1-2, with TRBD1 matching over 7 bases. CDR1 is ENHRY, CDR2 SYGVKD, per germline. J lost 6 bases, V lost 10 bases, and 5 bases had no gene match. This CDR3 is 11 amino acids long.

This clonotype was seen at least ten times. The genes are TRBV29-1 and TRBJ2-5; D unclear. V lost 4 bases and J lost 5, with 17 bases in between. Germline V gene sequence: CDR1 SQVTM, CDR2 ANQGSEA. The CDR3 totals 14 residues. The DNA of the CDR3 is TGCAGCGTTGTGGGCCTCAGCTTCTGGGAGACCCAGTACTTC. Encoded protein: CSVVGLSFWETQYF.

This clonotype has a count of ten or more. The chain is built from TRBV5-1 and TRBJ1-4; 7 bases line up with TRBD1. Germline-derived CDR1 and CDR2 are SGHRS and YFSETQ. J gave up 1 base and V 2 bases, and 2 bases lay outside the gene matches. This CDR3 spans 15 amino acids. CDR3 in DNA: TGCGCCAGCAGCTTTGGGGACAGAACTAATGAAAAACTGTTTTTT. Protein sequence: CASSFGDRTNEKLFF.

The gene calls are TRBV7-3 and TRBJ2-1, with TRBD2 identical over 9 bases. The CDR3 consists of 16 residues. Germline values: CDR1 SGHTA, CDR2 FQGTGA. Trimming cost V 1 base and J 8 bases; bases outside gene matches: 9. CDR3 amino acids: CASSLIGGREGHEQFF. The CDR3 bases are TGTGCCAGCAGCTTAATTGGCGGGAGGGAAGGACATGAGCAGTTCTTC.

This clonotype was seen repeatedly, ten times or more. This chain's CDR3 is CAISDSKRGYNEQFF. DNA of the CDR3: TGTGCCATCAGTGACAGCAAGCGGGGCTACAATGAGCAGTTCTTC. V usage is TRBV10-3 and J usage is TRBJ2-1; TRBD2 matches at 7 bases. V shed 3 bases, J shed 3 bases, and the junction held 5 bases outside the gene matches. Looked up from germline, CDR1 is ENHRY and CDR2 is SYGVKD. CDR3 length: 15 residues.

This clonotype was detected a few times. The V gene is TRBV15, the J gene TRBJ2-5; no clear D. The CDR3 is 15 residues long. V lost 1 base and J lost 2, with 11 bases in between. Germline CDR1 is LNHNV and CDR2 is YYDKDF (reference sequence). The CDR3 DNA reads TGTGCCACCAGCAGAGTGGCGGTCGAACAAGAGACCCAGTACTTC. Translated: CATSRVAVEQETQYF.

This clonotype was seen a few times. The chain has TRBV7-9 and TRBJ2-7; D is possibly TRBD1 (5 bases). The CDR3 is 15 residues long. Germline V lookup: CDR1 SEHNR, CDR2 FQNEAQ (reference sequence). The germline V and J ends were trimmed by 5 bases and 4 bases, with 18 bases remaining between them. CDR3 nucleotides: TGTGCCAGCAGCCCAGAAGACAGTGGGAAATACGAGCAGTACTTC. Its translation is CASSPEDSGKYEQYF.

This chain connects TRBV10-3 to TRBJ2-1, with 9 bases identical to TRBD1. The CDR3 is made up of 16 amino acids. Germline values: CDR1 ENHRY, CDR2 SYGVKD. With V trimmed by 2 bases and J by 4 bases, 6 bases remained unmatched. CDR3 region: CAISEGWTGEYNEQFF. As DNA, the CDR3 is TGTGCCATCAGTGAGGGCTGGACAGGGGAGTACAATGAGCAGTTCTTC.

The V call is TRBV3-1, the J call TRBJ2-3; D might be TRBD1 (7 bases). The V gene lost 5 bases and the J gene lost 7 bases, with 13 bases spanning the gap. Germline lookup yields CDR1 LGHDT and CDR2 YNNKEL (reference sequence). The CDR3 spans 13 residues. As DNA, the CDR3 is TGTGCCAGCAGCACCAGGGGGGTACATACGCAGTATTTT. The encoded protein is CASSTRGVHTQYF.

This clonotype was counted at least ten times. This chain joins TRBV20-1 and TRBJ1-2, with D unclear. Germline loops: CDR1 DFQATT, CDR2 SNEGSKA (reference sequence). The CDR3 spans 16 residues. V dropped 1 base and J dropped 6 bases, with 21 bases sitting between them. The CDR3 loop is CSARGSRYSGIHGYTF. CDR3 bases: TGCAGTGCTAGAGGCTCGCGGTATTCGGGGATCCATGGCTACACCTTC.

The chain uses TRBV14 and TRBJ2-3; maybe TRBD2 (5 bases). Trimming pared 0 bases from V and 1 base from J, leaving 17 bases between. The CDR3 runs 18 residues. Germline CDR1 reads SGHDN; CDR2 reads FVKESK. The CDR3 loop is CASSQDYASVGGTDTQYF. The CDR3 DNA reads as TGTGCCAGCAGCCAAGATTATGCTTCGGTGGGAGGCACAGATACGCAGTATTTT.

The chain joins TRBV2 to TRBJ2-2; 7 nucleotides align to TRBD2. Germline-derived CDR1 and CDR2 are SNHLY and FYNNEI. The V gene end was trimmed by 7 bases and the J gene end by 3 bases; junction bases not matched to a gene: 8. The CDR3 has 15 residues. The CDR3 region is CASTLTSWYTGELFF. The CDR3 nucleotides are TGTGCCAGCACCCTGACTAGCTGGTACACCGGGGAGCTGTTTTTT.

This clonotype was seen many times. This rearrangement joins TRBV29-1 to TRBJ2-6; D not certain. Germline assignment: CDR1 SQVTM and CDR2 ANQGSEA. Trimming left V 4 bases short and J 0 bases short, with 4 bases between. The CDR3 sequence is 13 residues long. The CDR3 nucleotides read TGCAGCGTTGTGTCCTCTGGGGCCAACGTCCTGACTTTC. As protein: CSVVSSGANVLTF. Full variable domain (rest looked up from reference TRBV29-1 and TRBJ2-6): SAVISQKPSRDICQRGTSLTIQCQVDSQVTMMFWYRQQPGQSLTLIATANQGSEATYESGFVIDKFPISRPNLTFSTLTVSNMSPEDSSIYLCSVVSSGANVLTFGAGSRLTVL.